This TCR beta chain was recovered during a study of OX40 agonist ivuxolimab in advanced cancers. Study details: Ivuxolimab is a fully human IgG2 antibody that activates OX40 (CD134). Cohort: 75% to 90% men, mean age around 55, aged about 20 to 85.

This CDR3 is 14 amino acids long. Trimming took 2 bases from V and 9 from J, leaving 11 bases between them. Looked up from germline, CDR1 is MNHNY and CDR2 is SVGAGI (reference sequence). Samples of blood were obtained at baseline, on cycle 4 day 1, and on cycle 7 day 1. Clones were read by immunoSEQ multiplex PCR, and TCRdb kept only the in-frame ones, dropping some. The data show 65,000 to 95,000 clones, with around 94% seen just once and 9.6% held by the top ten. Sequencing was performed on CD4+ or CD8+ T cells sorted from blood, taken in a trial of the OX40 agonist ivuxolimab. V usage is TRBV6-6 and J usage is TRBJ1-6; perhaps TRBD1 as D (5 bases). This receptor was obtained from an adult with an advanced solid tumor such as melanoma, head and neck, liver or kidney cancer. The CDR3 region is CASSYGAGGSPLHF. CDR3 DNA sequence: TGTGCCAGCAGTTACGGGGCCGGCGGTTCACCCCTCCACTTT.